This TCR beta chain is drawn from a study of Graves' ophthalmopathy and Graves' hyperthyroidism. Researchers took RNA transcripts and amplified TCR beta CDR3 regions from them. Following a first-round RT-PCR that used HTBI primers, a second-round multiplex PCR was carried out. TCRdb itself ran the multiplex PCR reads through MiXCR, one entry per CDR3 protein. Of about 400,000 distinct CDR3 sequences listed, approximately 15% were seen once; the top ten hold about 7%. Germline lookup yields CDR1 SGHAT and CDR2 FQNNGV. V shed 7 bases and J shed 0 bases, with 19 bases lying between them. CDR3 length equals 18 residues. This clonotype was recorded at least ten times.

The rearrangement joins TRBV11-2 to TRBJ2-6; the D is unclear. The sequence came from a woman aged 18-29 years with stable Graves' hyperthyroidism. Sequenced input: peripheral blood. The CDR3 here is CASTPYGPSGSGANVLTF. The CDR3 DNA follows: TGTGCCAGCACCCCATATGGGCCGTCTGGCTCTGGGGCCAACGTCCTGACTTTC.